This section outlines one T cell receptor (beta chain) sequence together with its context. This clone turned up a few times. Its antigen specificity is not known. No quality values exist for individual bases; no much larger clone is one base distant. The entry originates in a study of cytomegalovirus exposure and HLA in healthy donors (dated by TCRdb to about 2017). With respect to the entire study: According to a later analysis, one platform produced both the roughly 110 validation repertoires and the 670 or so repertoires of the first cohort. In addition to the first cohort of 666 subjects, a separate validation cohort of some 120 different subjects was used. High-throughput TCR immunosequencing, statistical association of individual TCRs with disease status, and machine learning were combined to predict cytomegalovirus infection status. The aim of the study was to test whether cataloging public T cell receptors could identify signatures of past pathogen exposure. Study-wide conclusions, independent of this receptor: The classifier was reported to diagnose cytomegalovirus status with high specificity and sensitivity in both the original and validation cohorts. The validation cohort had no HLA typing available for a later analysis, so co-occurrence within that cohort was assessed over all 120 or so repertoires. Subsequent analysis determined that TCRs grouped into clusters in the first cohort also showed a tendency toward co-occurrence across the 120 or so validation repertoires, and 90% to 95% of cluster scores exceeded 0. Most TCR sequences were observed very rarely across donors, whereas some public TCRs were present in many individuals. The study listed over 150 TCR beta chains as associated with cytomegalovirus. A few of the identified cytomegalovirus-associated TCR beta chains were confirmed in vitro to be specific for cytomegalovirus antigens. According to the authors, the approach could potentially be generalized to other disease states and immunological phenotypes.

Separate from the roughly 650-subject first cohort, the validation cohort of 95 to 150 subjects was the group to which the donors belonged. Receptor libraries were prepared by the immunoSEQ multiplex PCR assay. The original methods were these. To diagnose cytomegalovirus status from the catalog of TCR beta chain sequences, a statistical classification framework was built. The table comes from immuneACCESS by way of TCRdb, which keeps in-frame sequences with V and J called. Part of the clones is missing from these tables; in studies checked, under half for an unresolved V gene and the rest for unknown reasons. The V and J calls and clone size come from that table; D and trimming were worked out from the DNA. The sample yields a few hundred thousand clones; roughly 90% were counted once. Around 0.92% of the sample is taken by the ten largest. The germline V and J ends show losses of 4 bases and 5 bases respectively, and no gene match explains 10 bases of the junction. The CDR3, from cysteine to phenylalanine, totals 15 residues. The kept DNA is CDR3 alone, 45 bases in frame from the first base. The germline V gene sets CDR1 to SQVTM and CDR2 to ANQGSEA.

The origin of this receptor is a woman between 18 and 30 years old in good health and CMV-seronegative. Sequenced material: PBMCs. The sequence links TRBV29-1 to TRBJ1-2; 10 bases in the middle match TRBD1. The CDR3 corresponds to CSVVSTRDRGYGYTF. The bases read TGCAGCGTTGTCTCAACACGGGACAGGGGATATGGCTACACCTTC.